This T cell receptor beta chain was sequenced for a study of tumor-infiltrating lymphocytes in primary liver carcinoma. Bulk tissue was left unsorted, and RNA and DNA were co-extracted from 20-30 mg of it. TCR beta cDNA was reverse-transcribed from around 0.55 ug of total RNA. The reaction used a constant-region primer and ProtoScript II reverse transcriptase. Three rounds of nested multiplex PCR with slightly modified ARM-PCR produced TCR beta libraries. TCRdb reprocessed the multiplex PCR reads via MiXCR and lists one record per CDR3 protein. The repertoire includes roughly 200,000 distinct CDR3 sequences, around four fifths of them detected once, and 15% to 20% sits in the top ten. Concerning this clonotype: The antigen is undetermined. The germline gene is not matched at one end of the junction; a read error may be the cause.

General observations from the study: When set against blood, tumors had a significantly higher top-250-clone fraction (p = 0.039). About 7.5-25% of top clones, no more, were shared by all five regions. Tumor-adjacent and tumor-blood pairs shared a smaller degree of overlap than tumor region pairs.

Sequencing was done on a sample of tumor tissue from primary liver carcinoma. This receptor was identified in a man aged 35-49 years with primary liver carcinoma and hepatitis B virus infection.

The CDR3 sequence is CASSHNYRDPNHGYTF. The CDR3 bases are TGTGCCAGCAGTCACAATTACCGGGACCCTAACCATGGCTACACCTTC. The rearrangement links TRBV5-6 to TRBJ1-2; maybe TRBD1 (5 bases). The CDR3 is made up of 16 amino acids. Looked up from germline, CDR1 is SGHDT and CDR2 is YYEEEE.